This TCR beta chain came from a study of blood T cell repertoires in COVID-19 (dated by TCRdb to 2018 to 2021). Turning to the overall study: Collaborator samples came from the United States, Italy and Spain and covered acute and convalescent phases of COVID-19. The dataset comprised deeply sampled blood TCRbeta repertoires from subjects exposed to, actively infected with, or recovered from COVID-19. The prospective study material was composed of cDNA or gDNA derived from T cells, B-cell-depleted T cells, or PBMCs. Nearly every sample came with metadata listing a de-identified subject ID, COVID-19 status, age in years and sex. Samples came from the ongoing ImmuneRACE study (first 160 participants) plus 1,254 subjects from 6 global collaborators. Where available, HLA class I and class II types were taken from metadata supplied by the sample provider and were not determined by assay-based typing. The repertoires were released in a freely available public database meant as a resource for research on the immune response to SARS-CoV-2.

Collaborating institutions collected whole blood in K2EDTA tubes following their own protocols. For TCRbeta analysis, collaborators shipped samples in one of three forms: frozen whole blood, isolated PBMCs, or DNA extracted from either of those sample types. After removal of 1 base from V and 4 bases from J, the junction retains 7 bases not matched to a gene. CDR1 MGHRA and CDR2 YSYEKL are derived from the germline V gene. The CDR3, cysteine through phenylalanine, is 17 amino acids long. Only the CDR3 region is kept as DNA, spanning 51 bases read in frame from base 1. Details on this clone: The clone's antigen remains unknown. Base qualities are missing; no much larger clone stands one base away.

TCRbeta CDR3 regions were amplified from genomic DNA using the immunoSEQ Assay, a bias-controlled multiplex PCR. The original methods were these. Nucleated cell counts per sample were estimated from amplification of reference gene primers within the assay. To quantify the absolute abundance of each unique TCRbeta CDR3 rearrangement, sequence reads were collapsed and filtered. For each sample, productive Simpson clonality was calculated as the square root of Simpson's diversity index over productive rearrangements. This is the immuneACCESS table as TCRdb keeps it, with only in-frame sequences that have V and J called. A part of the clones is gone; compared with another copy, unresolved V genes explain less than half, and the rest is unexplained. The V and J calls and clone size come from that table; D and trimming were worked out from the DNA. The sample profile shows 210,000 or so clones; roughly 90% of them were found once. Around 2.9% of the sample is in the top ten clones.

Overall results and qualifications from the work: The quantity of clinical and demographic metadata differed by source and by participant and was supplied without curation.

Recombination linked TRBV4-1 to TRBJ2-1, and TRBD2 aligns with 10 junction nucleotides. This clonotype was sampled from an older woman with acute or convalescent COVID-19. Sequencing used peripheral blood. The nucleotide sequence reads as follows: TGCGCCAGCAGCCAAGTTAGGAGCGGGAGGGGTTACAATGAGCAGTTCTTC. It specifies CASSQVRSGRGYNEQFF.